This TCR beta chain comes out of a study of Ad26.COV2.S vaccination and SARS-CoV-2 variants. Overall study: Donor was one of the participants in the Ad26.COV2.S arm of the COV1001 trial. Recipients of Ad26.COV2.S got it intramuscularly, once or twice 56 days apart. Study outcomes and limitations: Vaccinees displayed broader spike-specific TCR repertoires than placebo recipients.

In regard to this clone: Its cognate antigen is unknown.

Sequencing was performed with immunoSEQ multiplex PCR; in TCRdb, only in-frame clones are kept and a portion is missing. Here the sample spans 300,000 to 400,000 clones, 88% being singletons. The CDR3 spans 12 residues. V dropped 3 bases and J dropped 7 bases, with 6 bases sitting between them. The V gene's germline CDR1 is LNHDA and CDR2 SQIVND (reference sequence). The sample's treatment: about 20 received Ad26.COV2.S at low or high dose, single or two shots; 5 received placebo; per-sample allocation not given. Specimens were obtained on day 63 following the first vaccine or placebo injection. This person who donated was an adult of 18-55 years in Boston.

The receptor's source is a person between 18 and 59 years old who received the Ad26.COV2.S COVID-19 vaccine or a placebo. The sample in question was peripheral blood, obtained in a trial of Ad26.COV2.S vaccine versus placebo. The chain employs TRBV19 and TRBJ1-4; the D is unclear. The CDR3 sequence is CASSMGGEKLFF. The CDR3 coding sequence is TGTGCCAGTAGTATGGGAGGTGAAAAACTGTTTTTT.